These T cell receptor beta chains were read from a single sample in a study of cytomegalovirus exposure and HLA in healthy donors. Sequencing used immunoSEQ multiplex PCR; TCRdb keeps in-frame clones, though not all of them. Among 75,000 to 90,000 clones listed, roughly 94% were seen once. The specimen was PBMCs. These receptors originate from a woman under 30 in good health and CMV-seronegative. Each CDR3 is given without its conserved first and last residue. Each record gives: V gene, clone size, J gene, CDR3 protein. Clone size appears in some rows only: once, few, many, or a class for an expanded clone.

v_call: TRBV9
clone_size: -
j_call: TRBJ2-6
cdr3_aa: ASSVVRSGANVLT

v_call: TRBV10-3
clone_size: -
j_call: TRBJ1-2
cdr3_aa: AISRDRVGYT

v_call: TRBV7-2
clone_size: once
j_call: TRBJ2-3
cdr3_aa: ASSYLAGGGTDTQY

v_call: TRBV7-2
clone_size: few
j_call: TRBJ1-1
cdr3_aa: ASSPDRGLNTEAF

v_call: TRBV18
clone_size: -
j_call: TRBJ1-2
cdr3_aa: ASSPSIEYT

v_call: TRBV19
clone_size: -
j_call: TRBJ2-7
cdr3_aa: ASSISYSYEQY

v_call: TRBV2
clone_size: -
j_call: TRBJ2-7
cdr3_aa: ASSESPGTDYEQY

v_call: TRBV10-3
clone_size: -
j_call: TRBJ2-2
cdr3_aa: AIRPGQGFIGELF

v_call: TRBV2
clone_size: -
j_call: TRBJ2-5
cdr3_aa: ASSVRETQY

v_call: TRBV28
clone_size: -
j_call: TRBJ2-1
cdr3_aa: ASSLGLSGSYNEQF

v_call: TRBV29-1
clone_size: -
j_call: TRBJ1-4
cdr3_aa: SVNRAGDEKLF

v_call: TRBV28
clone_size: -
j_call: TRBJ2-3
cdr3_aa: ASTLAGAGTDTQY

v_call: TRBV19
clone_size: -
j_call: TRBJ2-7
cdr3_aa: ASSIRNSYEQY

v_call: TRBV7-2
clone_size: -
j_call: TRBJ2-3
cdr3_aa: ASSLTGQGVSDTQY

v_call: TRBV18
clone_size: -
j_call: TRBJ1-1
cdr3_aa: ASSPGTENTEAF

v_call: TRBV29-1
clone_size: -
j_call: TRBJ2-3
cdr3_aa: SVVVGESTDTQY

v_call: TRBV6-5
clone_size: -
j_call: TRBJ2-3
cdr3_aa: ASSYSRAGGADTQY

v_call: TRBV7-6
clone_size: -
j_call: TRBJ1-3
cdr3_aa: ASSLAGVRSGNTIY

v_call: TRBV5-1
clone_size: -
j_call: TRBJ2-3
cdr3_aa: ASSLVAGVGTDTQY

v_call: TRBV9
clone_size: -
j_call: TRBJ2-1
cdr3_aa: ASSVVPGLANNEQF

v_call: TRBV18
clone_size: -
j_call: TRBJ2-7
cdr3_aa: ASSRGTSGSGEQY

v_call: TRBV7-2
clone_size: -
j_call: TRBJ1-1
cdr3_aa: ASSFDRGQEAF

v_call: TRBV28
clone_size: -
j_call: TRBJ1-2
cdr3_aa: ATLVLNYGYT

v_call: TRBV6-5
clone_size: -
j_call: TRBJ2-2
cdr3_aa: ASRLQGYTGELF

v_call: TRBV7-9
clone_size: -
j_call: TRBJ1-5
cdr3_aa: ASSFTGDSNQPQH

v_call: TRBV29-1
clone_size: -
j_call: TRBJ2-1
cdr3_aa: SVGTSGRDNEQF

v_call: TRBV4-1
clone_size: -
j_call: TRBJ2-7
cdr3_aa: ASSRLGRTYEQY

v_call: TRBV28
clone_size: -
j_call: TRBJ2-5
cdr3_aa: ASIHSGTRGTQY

v_call: TRBV7-9
clone_size: once
j_call: TRBJ2-7
cdr3_aa: ASSLARSMSSYEQY

v_call: TRBV7-2
clone_size: -
j_call: TRBJ2-4
cdr3_aa: ASSVPLANKNIQY

v_call: TRBV10-3
clone_size: -
j_call: TRBJ1-5
cdr3_aa: AIQGGSNQPQH

v_call: TRBV30
clone_size: -
j_call: TRBJ2-5
cdr3_aa: AWRDRGRRETQY

v_call: TRBV6-5
clone_size: -
j_call: TRBJ2-2
cdr3_aa: ASGRGLVGELF

v_call: TRBV19
clone_size: -
j_call: TRBJ2-1
cdr3_aa: ASSPGGSANEQF

v_call: TRBV7-2
clone_size: once
j_call: TRBJ1-2
cdr3_aa: ASSYGQGIYGYT

v_call: TRBV25-1
clone_size: -
j_call: TRBJ1-1
cdr3_aa: ASSEGTGGAGTEAF

v_call: TRBV5-1
clone_size: -
j_call: TRBJ1-2
cdr3_aa: ASSSGAGVYGYT

v_call: TRBV4-3
clone_size: -
j_call: TRBJ2-2
cdr3_aa: ASSQDPQDTGELF

v_call: TRBV4-1
clone_size: -
j_call: TRBJ2-6
cdr3_aa: ASSLGGTGANVLT

v_call: TRBV11-3
clone_size: -
j_call: TRBJ2-5
cdr3_aa: ASSAGQETQY

v_call: TRBV7-9
clone_size: -
j_call: TRBJ2-7
cdr3_aa: ASSLGGREYEQY